The 22 T cell receptor beta chains reported below all come from one sample, sequenced in a study of blood T cell repertoires in COVID-19. Repertoires were generated with immunoSEQ multiplex PCR, while TCRdb's copy carries only in-frame clones and drops some. The sample comprises 200,000 to 250,000 clones, roughly 81% of which are singletons, and 2.5% to 3.5% rests with the top ten. Sequencing input: peripheral blood. These receptors came from a man in his forties or fifties who had recovered from COVID-19.

The J gene is TRBJ2-1, the V gene TRBV7-2; D is possibly TRBD1 (5 bases). The V gene's germline CDR1 is SGHTA and CDR2 FQGNSA. Trimming pared 1 base from V and 4 bases from J, leaving 20 bases between. CDR3 length: 18 amino acids. Here the CDR3 reads CASSLVARANSFYNEQFF. CDR3 in DNA: TGTGCCAGCAGCTTAGTGGCCAGGGCGAACTCATTTTACAATGAGCAGTTCTTC.

The chain joins TRBV6-1 to TRBJ2-7, with D possibly TRBD1 on 6 matching bases. Germline assignment: CDR1 MNHNS and CDR2 SASEGT. The CDR3 has 16 residues. Deletions cut 1 base from V and 2 bases from J, with 15 bases between. The DNA for the CDR3 is TGTGCCAGCAGTGAAGGAGGGGCACAGGGCCCCTACGAGCAGTACTTC. Translation: CASSEGGAQGPYEQYF.

This sequence joins TRBV28 and TRBJ1-1, with D hard to call. The V end was cut by 2 bases, the J end by 10 bases, with 14 bases between. The V gene's germline CDR1 is MDHEN and CDR2 SYDVKM. The CDR3 extends over 13 amino acids. The CDR3 DNA is TGTGCCAGCAGTTTAATCGGGGTCAGAGGAGCTTTCTTT. Its translation: CASSLIGVRGAFF.

The chain carries TRBV6-5 and TRBJ2-7; TRBD1 aligns across 8 bases. CDR1 MNHEY and CDR2 SVGAGI come from the germline V gene. V lost 2 bases and J lost 7; bases outside the gene matches: 7. This CDR3 spans 14 amino acids. In DNA form, the CDR3 reads TGTGCCAGCAGTTACCAGGGGGCGGGTTTTGAGCAGTACTTC. It codes for CASSYQGAGFEQYF.

The chain has TRBV25-1 and TRBJ2-2, with D maybe TRBD1 (6 bases). V lost 3 bases and J 1 base, leaving 12 bases between the germline ends. This CDR3 has 16 amino acids. CDR1 MGHDK and CDR2 SYGVNS come from the germline V gene. This chain's CDR3 is CASSDLGHVNTGELFF. CDR3 nucleotide sequence: TGTGCCAGCAGTGACCTGGGACACGTGAACACCGGGGAGCTGTTTTTT. Based on the CDR3 plus reference TRBV25-1 and TRBJ2-2, the full variable domain is EADIYQTPRYLVIGTGKKITLECSQTMGHDKMYWYQQDPGMELHLIHYSYGVNSTEKGDLSSESTVSRIRTEHFPLTLESARPSHTSQYLCASSDLGHVNTGELFFGEGSRLTVL.

About this clone itself: In the same sample, other DNA sequences code for this CDR3. The chain uses TRBV27 and TRBJ1-5; 7 nucleotides match TRBD1. V shed 5 bases and J 3 bases; nucleotides not matched to a gene: 7. Germline-derived CDR1 and CDR2 are MNHEY and SMNVEV (reference sequence). The CDR3 covers 15 residues. As DNA, the CDR3 is TGTGCCAGCAGTCTAAACAGGGGCCTCAATCAGCCCCAGCATTTT. It yields the protein CASSLNRGLNQPQHF.

V is TRBV30 and J is TRBJ2-3, with no clear D. This CDR3 has 15 amino acids. Germline V gene data show CDR1 as GTSNPN and CDR2 as SVGIG (reference sequence). V lost 3 bases to trimming and J lost 2 bases, with 15 bases between them. CDR3 sequence reads: CAWSFGNRATDTQYF. Here the CDR3 DNA reads TGTGCCTGGAGCTTCGGTAACCGCGCCACAGATACGCAGTATTTT.

The chain has TRBV3-1 (or the pseudogene TRBV3-2) and TRBJ2-5; 7 bases agree with TRBD1. J gave up 2 bases and V 5 bases, and 11 bases lay outside the gene matches. The CDR3 contains 16 residues. Germline V CDR1 and CDR2: LGHDT, YNNKEL (reference sequence). The CDR3 DNA reads as TGTGCCAGCAGCTCACAGGGGCCGAACCCTCAAGAGACCCAGTACTTC. The encoded protein is CASSSQGPNPQETQYF.

The V call is TRBV7-6, the J call TRBJ2-7; D perhaps matches TRBD1 (6 bases). V was pared by 5 bases and J by 0 bases, with 11 bases between. CDR1 and CDR2 (germline): SGHVS, FNYEAQ. This CDR3 is built from 14 residues. CDR3 loop: CASSTGTTSYEQYF. In DNA form, the CDR3 reads TGTGCCAGCAGCACCGGGACAACCTCCTACGAGCAGTACTTC.

The V gene is TRBV6-5, the J gene TRBJ2-2; 9 nucleotides align to TRBD2. The trim removed 5 bases at V and 5 bases at J, leaving 3 bases unmatched. CDR1 is MNHEY, CDR2 SVGAGI, per germline. This CDR3 comprises 14 residues. The CDR3: CASSRREGTGELFF. DNA for the CDR3: TGTGCCAGCAGTCGGCGGGAGGGAACCGGGGAGCTGTTTTTT.

Only a few counts were recorded for this clone. This chain connects TRBV11-2 to TRBJ1-5; the match to TRBD1 covers 7 bases. This CDR3 has 17 residues. Trimming at V came to 4 bases and at J to 5 bases, leaving 14 bases not matched to a gene. Germline V CDR1 and CDR2: SGHAT, FQNNGV. The CDR3 nucleotides are TGTGCCAGCAGCTCCATAGGGGGCGCCAGGGCTCATCAGCCCCAGCATTTT. It translates to CASSSIGGARAHQPQHF.

This clone was picked up one time. The V call is TRBV19, the J call TRBJ2-1; TRBD2 agrees at 9 bases. The germline CDR1 and CDR2 sequences are LNHDA and SQIVND (reference sequence). This CDR3 has 15 amino acids. Germline trimming cut 3 bases from V and 6 bases from J; bases unmatched to any gene: 6. The CDR3 protein is CASSMGLALVNEQFF. The CDR3 DNA reads as TGTGCCAGTAGTATGGGACTAGCTCTAGTCAATGAGCAGTTCTTC.

This chain connects TRBV3-1 (or the pseudogene TRBV3-2) to TRBJ2-2, with D possibly TRBD1 on 6 matching bases. This CDR3 region has 15 residues. Between the trimmed V and J ends, which lost 0 bases and 7 bases, there was a span of 12 bases. In germline, CDR1 is LGHDT, CDR2 YNNKEL (reference sequence). CDR3 sequence reads: CASSQDRGMDGELFF. The CDR3 DNA follows: TGTGCCAGCAGCCAAGACAGGGGTATGGACGGGGAGCTGTTTTTT.

This sequence joins TRBV25-1 and TRBJ2-1; 7 nucleotides agree with TRBD2. V lost 8 bases to trimming and J lost 13 bases; unmatched junction nucleotides: 8. This CDR3 is built from 11 residues. Germline CDR1 is MGHDK and CDR2 is SYGVNS. Written as DNA, the CDR3 is TGTGCCAGCTTAGGACTAGTTTATCAGTTCTTC. This codes for CASLGLVYQFF.

The V and J genes are TRBV14 and TRBJ1-2, with D possibly matching TRBD1 (6 bases). This CDR3 is 15 amino acids long. V shed 6 bases and J shed 4 bases, with 18 bases lying between them. Germline CDR1 and CDR2: SGHDN and FVKESK. In nucleotides, the CDR3 is TGTGCCAGCAGTTCTCGGGGTGCAGGGGCCTATGGCTACACCTTC. It codes for CASSSRGAGAYGYTF.

The chain joins TRBV5-4 to TRBJ2-1, with TRBD2 matching over 10 bases. The CDR3 is made up of 17 amino acids. CDR1 and CDR2 from the germline V gene are SGHNT and YYREEE (reference sequence). The V segment lost 4 bases and the J segment 4 bases; nucleotides outside the gene matches: 11. The CDR3 spells CASSVTLLAGDYNEQFF. The CDR3 DNA is TGTGCCAGCAGCGTAACCCTTCTAGCGGGGGATTACAATGAGCAGTTCTTC.

This rearrangement joins TRBV7-9 to TRBJ2-6, with D unresolved. V was cut by 2 bases and J by 8 bases, with 13 bases left in between. CDR1 is SEHNR, CDR2 FQNEAQ, per germline (reference sequence). The CDR3 runs to 15 residues. The CDR3 coding sequence is TGTGCCAGCAGCTTAAGCTCATATCTGACCAACGTCCTGACTTTC. It encodes CASSLSSYLTNVLTF.

This chain joins TRBV5-1 and TRBJ1-5; maybe TRBD1 (5 bases). V was shortened by 1 base and J by 2 bases, with 10 bases between the two germline ends. This CDR3 region has 15 residues. Germline-derived CDR1 and CDR2 are SGHRS and YFSETQ. CDR3 region: CASSLLGLGNQPQHF. The CDR3 DNA is TGCGCCAGCAGCTTGCTGGGGCTTGGCAATCAGCCCCAGCATTTT.

V gene TRBV9 combines with J gene TRBJ2-1; 8 bases are a match to TRBD2. V lost 0 bases and J lost 1; bases outside the gene matches: 6. The CDR3 spans 17 residues. Germline V CDR1 and CDR2: SGDLS, YYNGEE. This CDR3 reads CASSVDNREGSYNEQFF. Written as DNA, the CDR3 is TGTGCCAGCAGCGTAGACAATCGGGAGGGTTCCTACAATGAGCAGTTCTTC.

V gene TRBV19 combines with J gene TRBJ1-6; 9 bases match TRBD1. Losses at the gene ends were 9 bases for V and 6 bases for J; bases not matched to a gene: 6. Germline CDR1 is LNHDA and CDR2 is SQIVND (reference sequence). This CDR3 region has 14 residues. The CDR3 reads CASTDRGINSPLHF. CDR3 nucleotides: TGTGCCAGCACAGACAGGGGGATTAATTCACCCCTCCACTTT.

The rearrangement links TRBV2 to TRBJ2-3; TRBD2 matches 7 bases. The CDR3 loop spans 17 amino acids. The germline gives CDR1 SNHLY, CDR2 FYNNEI. Trimming at V came to 6 bases and at J to 3 bases, leaving 15 bases not matched to a gene. In DNA, the CDR3 is TGTGCCAGCAGCAGTTCTAGCGGAGGAGCATATACAGATACGCAGTATTTT. It is translated as CASSSSSGGAYTDTQYF.

This rearrangement joins TRBV9 to TRBJ2-2, with D possibly TRBD2 on 7 matching bases. Germline loops: CDR1 SGDLS, CDR2 YYNGEE. The CDR3 extends over 16 amino acids. The V end was cut by 4 bases, the J end by 5 bases, with 18 bases between. The CDR3 loop reads CASSPRGGVRTGELFF. In DNA, the CDR3 is TGTGCCAGCAGCCCAAGGGGGGGAGTGAGGACCGGGGAGCTGTTTTTT.